Given below is one T cell receptor beta chain in context. The data originate from a study of Tregs in tolerant kidney transplant recipients. The CDR3 length is 16 residues. The V and J ends lost 4 bases and 2 bases, in that order; junction bases with no gene match: 9. From germline, CDR1 is SGHDT and CDR2 YYEEEE. The method was immunoSEQ multiplex PCR; TCRdb's version includes in-frame clones alone and lacks a portion of them. Counted here are over 50,000 clones, approximately 85% occurring once; the ten biggest clones make up 2.1%. Unstimulated Tregs (CD4+CD25+CD127-) and CD4+CD25- non-Tregs were sorted from PBMCs.

The TCR originated in a human donor who received a combined kidney and bone marrow transplant. This chain links TRBV5-6 with TRBJ2-3; 8 bases fit TRBD2. The sample in question was Tregs from blood, obtained before the transplant. In DNA form, the CDR3 reads TGTGCCAGCAGCCAGCAGCGGGAGAGTTCCACAGATACGCAGTATTTT. Protein product: CASSQQRESSTDTQYF.